This T cell receptor (beta chain) is drawn from a study of blood T cell repertoires in COVID-19. For the study at large: Acute and convalescent COVID-19 specimens originated in the United States, Italy and Spain.

The V gene lost 2 bases and the J gene lost 0 bases, with 14 bases spanning the gap. The CDR3 length is 16 residues. From germline, CDR1 is MDHEN and CDR2 SYDVKM. Seattle-derived patients entered the study during active infection and were followed longitudinally. As processed by the authors: From reference gene primer amplification, estimates of nucleated cell counts were derived. Data came from immunoSEQ multiplex PCR; TCRdb stores just in-frame clones and leaves some out. Clone size and the V and J calls come from that table; the DNA yielded D and trimming. The data show roughly 170,000 clones, about 86% seen once.

Sample: peripheral blood. V is TRBV28 and J is TRBJ2-7, with D possibly TRBD2 on 5 matching bases. This TCR derives from a woman in her 70s with COVID-19, enrolled during active disease. The CDR3 coding sequence is TGTGCCAGCAGTTTACGTAGGACGGGGAGCTCCTACGAGCAGTACTTC. Translation gives CASSLRRTGSSYEQYF.